These T cell receptor beta chains were read from a single sample in a study of PD-1 blockade in classical Hodgkin lymphoma. TCRdb's table, derived via immunoSEQ multiplex PCR, lists solely in-frame clones and lacks some. The sample consists of tens of thousands of clones, 94% of them appearing once. The sequenced sample was peripheral blood mononuclear cells (PBMCs). All receptors come from a human donor with classical Hodgkin lymphoma. Each CDR3 is given with its conserved first and last residue. The D gene is left open where the match is weak. The size entry is marked missing in some rows and otherwise reads once, few, many or a size class.

clone_size	d_call	v_call	j_call	cdr3_aa	cdr3_nt
NA	NA	TRBV7-8	TRBJ2-1	CASSLALGALNEQFF	TGTGCCAGCAGCTTAGCCCTGGGAGCACTCAATGAGCAGTTCTTC
once	NA	TRBV6-1	TRBJ2-2	CASSEPNTGELFF	TGTGCCAGCAGTGAACCTAACACCGGGGAGCTGTTTTTT
few	NA	TRBV30	TRBJ1-5	CAWSVDRSNQPQHF	TGTGCCTGGAGTGTTGACAGGAGCAATCAGCCCCAGCATTTT
once	TRBD1	TRBV15	TRBJ1-1	CATSGERGQGADTEAFF	TGTGCCACCAGCGGCGAGAGGGGACAGGGGGCGGACACTGAAGCTTTCTTT
once	NA	TRBV30	TRBJ1-5	CAWSRRPGGQPQHF	TGTGCCTGGAGTAGACGGCCTGGGGGTCAGCCCCAGCATTTT
NA	NA	TRBV7-3	TRBJ1-2	CASSPTGQTDYGYTF	TGTGCCAGCAGCCCAACCGGGCAGACAGACTATGGCTACACCTTC
NA	NA	TRBV18	TRBJ1-6	CASSPVVGDSYNSPLHF	TGTGCCAGCTCACCAGTGGTAGGGGACTCCTATAATTCACCCCTCCACTTT
NA	NA	TRBV18	TRBJ2-1	CASSPPQFF	TGTGCCAGCTCACCACCGCAGTTCTTC
once	NA	TRBV6-4	TRBJ1-5	CAGCLPGGSSNQPQHF	TGTGCCGGTTGTCTGCCTGGGGGGTCGAGCAATCAGCCCCAGCATTTT
NA	NA	TRBV13	TRBJ2-3	CASSPSRGPGADTQYF	TGTGCCAGCAGCCCATCCCGGGGGCCGGGGGCAGATACGCAGTATTTT
few	TRBD2	TRBV6-5	TRBJ2-5	CASSLSGAAGTQYF	TGTGCCAGCAGTCTCAGCGGGGCCGCAGGGACCCAGTACTTC
NA	NA	TRBV6-1	TRBJ2-7	CASLHNQGSYEQYF	TGTGCCAGCCTTCACAACCAGGGGTCCTACGAGCAGTACTTC
NA	NA	TRBV6-1	TRBJ1-1	CASSATLEGTEAFF	TGTGCCAGCAGTGCGACACTAGAGGGGACTGAAGCTTTCTTT
NA	TRBD2	TRBV15	TRBJ2-2	CATSRDPPGGAHTGELFF	TGTGCCACCAGCAGAGACCCGCCGGGGGGGGCACACACCGGGGAGCTGTTTTTT
NA	TRBD1	TRBV2	TRBJ1-4	CASATGDRGEKLFF	TGTGCCAGCGCTACAGGGGACCGGGGTGAAAAACTGTTTTTT
NA	NA	TRBV4-3	TRBJ2-2	CASSQVETVITGELFF	TGCGCCAGCAGCCAAGTTGAGACAGTAATCACCGGGGAGCTGTTTTTT
NA	NA	TRBV7-2	TRBJ2-3	CASSFPQRHTQYF	TGTGCCAGCAGCTTCCCCCAGCGGCACACGCAGTATTTT
NA	NA	TRBV7-3	TRBJ2-7	CASSQEGGHPYGQYF	TGTGCCAGCAGCCAAGAGGGGGGCCACCCCTACGGGCAGTACTTC
NA	NA	TRBV27	TRBJ2-3	CASKLRAGSTDTQYF	TGTGCCAGCAAGCTGCGGGCAGGGAGCACAGATACGCAGTATTTT
NA	TRBD1	TRBV5-1	TRBJ2-5	CASSLGTGGQYF	TGCGCCAGCAGCTTAGGGACAGGGGGCCAGTACTTC
NA	TRBD1	TRBV7-9	TRBJ2-1	CASRDTGALSYNEQFF	TGTGCCAGCAGAGACACAGGGGCCCTATCCTACAATGAGCAGTTCTTC
NA	NA	TRBV4-3	TRBJ2-7	CASSQVWPYSYEQYF	TGCGCCAGCAGCCAAGTGTGGCCGTACTCCTACGAGCAGTACTTC
NA	TRBD1	TRBV14	TRBJ1-2	CASSSQGFYGYTF	TGTGCCAGCAGCTCACAGGGGTTTTATGGCTACACCTTC
NA	NA	TRBV5-6	TRBJ2-1	CASSLIVAYNEQFF	TGTGCCAGCAGCTTGATAGTAGCCTACAATGAGCAGTTCTTC
NA	NA	TRBV11-3	TRBJ2-7	CASSSQGLTYEQYF	TGTGCCAGCAGCTCCCAGGGGCTTACCTACGAGCAGTACTTC
NA	NA	TRBV6-5	TRBJ1-2	CASSYYVTGGYTF	TGTGCCAGCAGTTACTATGTCACCGGGGGCTACACCTTC
NA	NA	TRBV5-4	TRBJ1-2	CASSHPDTNYGYTF	TGTGCCAGCAGCCACCCGGACACGAACTATGGCTACACCTTC
NA	NA	TRBV11-3	TRBJ2-1	CASSPPPGLSNEQFF	TGTGCCAGCAGCCCGCCCCCCGGACTATCCAATGAGCAGTTCTTC
NA	NA	TRBV4-3	TRBJ2-3	CASSQEGQPGTDTQYF	TGCGCCAGCAGCCAAGAGGGCCAGCCGGGCACAGATACGCAGTATTTT
NA	NA	TRBV18	TRBJ2-1	CASSPSGNEQFF	TGTGCCAGCTCCCCCAGTGGGAATGAGCAGTTCTTC
once	NA	TRBV4-1	TRBJ1-3	CASSQWATVTLSGNTIYF	TGCGCCAGCAGCCAATGGGCTACAGTCACCCTCTCTGGAAACACCATATATTTT
few	TRBD1	TRBV27	TRBJ1-2	CASSLWGQGAVWSYTF	TGTGCCAGCAGCCTCTGGGGGCAGGGGGCCGTTTGGAGCTACACCTTC
NA	NA	TRBV13	TRBJ2-6	CASSLPGVGSGANVLTF	TGTGCCAGCAGCCTCCCGGGGGTAGGCTCTGGGGCCAACGTCCTGACTTTC
NA	NA	TRBV5-1	TRBJ2-2	CASSLVPGITGELFF	TGCGCCAGCAGCTTGGTACCCGGGATCACCGGGGAGCTGTTTTTT
NA	NA	TRBV19	TRBJ1-3	CASSIGSGNTIYF	TGTGCCAGTAGTATCGGCTCTGGAAACACCATATATTTT
NA	TRBD2	TRBV7-6	TRBJ2-5	CASSSIPSGTGETQYF	TGTGCCAGCAGCTCGATACCTAGCGGGACCGGCGAGACCCAGTACTTC
NA	TRBD1	TRBV7-2	TRBJ2-5	CASSLEDRGPQETQYF	TGTGCCAGCAGCTTAGAGGACAGGGGGCCCCAAGAGACCCAGTACTTC
NA	TRBD1	TRBV10-3	TRBJ1-1	CATRQGMNTEAFF	TGTGCCACCCGACAGGGGATGAACACTGAAGCTTTCTTT
NA	TRBD1	TRBV18	TRBJ1-5	CASSRGQGWNQPQHF	TGTGCCAGCTCCCGTGGACAGGGTTGGAATCAGCCCCAGCATTTT
NA	NA	TRBV28	TRBJ1-1	CASSPSGGDTEAFF	TGTGCCAGCAGTCCTTCCGGGGGAGACACTGAAGCTTTCTTT
NA	NA	TRBV21-1	TRBJ1-1	CASSKVGKGQSNTEAFF	TGTGCCAGCAGCAAAGTTGGTAAGGGACAGTCGAACACTGAAGCTTTCTTT
NA	TRBD1	TRBV9	TRBJ2-3	CASSPRQGALVQYF	TGTGCCAGCAGCCCCCGACAGGGAGCCCTTGTCCAGTATTTT
NA	TRBD1	TRBV5-1	TRBJ2-1	CASSWGQNNEQFF	TGCGCCAGCAGCTGGGGACAGAACAATGAGCAGTTCTTC
few	NA	TRBV6-1	TRBJ2-1	CASARGHPHNEQFF	TGTGCCAGCGCCAGGGGACATCCCCACAATGAGCAGTTCTTC
NA	NA	TRBV19	TRBJ1-5	CASRIGARGGRGNQPQHF	TGTGCCAGTAGGATCGGGGCCAGAGGGGGGCGCGGTAATCAGCCCCAGCATTTT
NA	TRBD2	TRBV2	TRBJ2-2	CASSAGLAGTGELFF	TGTGCCAGCAGTGCGGGACTAGCGGGCACCGGGGAGCTGTTTTTT
NA	NA	TRBV11-3	TRBJ2-3	CASSHNRVQDTQYF	TGTGCCAGCAGCCACAACAGGGTCCAAGATACGCAGTATTTT
NA	NA	TRBV4-2	TRBJ1-1	CASSRPSGVGTEAFF	TGTGCCAGCAGCCGACCCTCGGGGGTCGGCACTGAAGCTTTCTTT
NA	NA	TRBV18	TRBJ1-6	CASSPKTVVNNSPLHF	TGTGCCAGCTCACCAAAGACAGTAGTGAATAATTCACCCCTCCACTTT
medium-sized	NA	TRBV9	TRBJ1-5	CASSRAQGCQWFQPQHF	TGTGCCAGCAGCCGGGCCCAAGGTTGTCAGTGGTTTCAGCCCCAGCATTTT
once	NA	TRBV30	TRBJ1-6	CAWSAVRNSPLHF	TGTGCCTGGAGTGCCGTCAGGAATTCACCCCTCCACTTT
once	NA	TRBV11-2	TRBJ2-7	CASSLVAPPHSYEQYF	TGTGCCAGCAGCTTAGTAGCCCCTCCTCACTCCTACGAGCAGTACTTC
NA	NA	TRBV2	TRBJ1-2	CASTLDSPQRGYTF	TGTGCCAGCACCCTTGACTCACCTCAGCGGGGCTACACCTTC
NA	TRBD2	TRBV19	TRBJ2-3	CASRLSGGARDTQYF	TGTGCCAGTAGGCTTAGCGGGGGGGCCAGAGATACGCAGTATTTT